The 2 T cell receptor beta chains presented below share a single source sample, sequenced in a study of T cell repertoires in cytomegalovirus infection. MiXCR, run by TCRdb on the reads, gives a single entry per CDR3 protein. The sample records 110,000 or so distinct CDR3 sequences, over 25% being singletons. Antigens for these TCRs are unknown. The source material was CD8+ T cells from cultured PBMCs, sampled from culture after CMV antigen stimulation. The receptors were gathered from a human donor in good health (CMV status not recorded). Some clones in this sample may be carry-over from other donors' samples.

This clonotype was seen ten or more times. The rearrangement joins TRBV12-3 or TRBV12-4 to TRBJ1-5, with D unclear. The CDR3 length is 13 residues. V was cut by 1 base and J by 1 base, with 2 bases left in between. DNA of the CDR3: TGTGCCAGCAGTTTAGACAGCAATCAGCCCCAGCATTTT. Protein sequence: CASSLDSNQPQHF.

This chain links TRBV7-8 with TRBJ1-1; D perhaps matches TRBD1 (5 bases). The CDR3 loop spans 14 amino acids. Trimming took 2 bases from V and 3 from J, leaving 10 bases between them. The germline gives CDR1 SGHVS, CDR2 FQNEAQ. CDR3 in amino acids: CASSLWDGYTEAFF. CDR3 nucleotide sequence: TGTGCCAGCAGCTTATGGGACGGCTACACTGAAGCTTTCTTT.